The 22 T cell receptor beta chains given below trace back to one sample, sequenced in a study of T cells in Graves' hyperthyroidism and ophthalmopathy. The TCR beta CDR3 regions underwent amplification using RNA transcripts as the source. In the first-round RT-PCR of the TCR CDR3, the HTBI primer set was used. TCRdb itself ran the multiplex PCR reads through MiXCR, one entry per CDR3 protein. Of more than 600,000 distinct CDR3 sequences in the sample, about 17% were seen once. Material: blood. Receptor source: a man between 18 and 35 years old with Graves' hyperthyroidism.

V gene TRBV28 combines with J gene TRBJ1-1; no clear D. Germline V gene data show CDR1 as MDHEN and CDR2 as SYDVKM. V was shortened by 3 bases and J by 8 bases, with 10 bases between the two germline ends. The CDR3 runs to 12 residues. CDR3 coding DNA: TGTGCCAGCAGTTTGTCCTTGGGAGAAGCTTTCTTT. Its protein product is CASSLSLGEAFF.

This clonotype was detected ten times or more. The V and J genes are TRBV12-3 or TRBV12-4 and TRBJ2-1; D perhaps matches TRBD1 (6 bases). The V and J ends lost 2 bases and 5 bases respectively, with 13 bases between them. The CDR3 length is 15 residues. CDR3 coding DNA: TGTGCCAGCAGTTTATGGGGGCCTAAAGACAATGAGCAGTTCTTC. Its protein product is CASSLWGPKDNEQFF.

This clonotype was seen at least ten times. The J gene is TRBJ2-1, the V gene TRBV30; weak D call: TRBD2 (6 bases). This CDR3 has 14 amino acids. Looked up from germline, CDR1 is GTSNPN and CDR2 is SVGIG (reference sequence). Trimming took off 0 bases at V and 0 bases at J, with 6 bases between the two ends. The CDR3 coding sequence is TGTGCCTGGAGTGTGGGAGGCTCCTACAATGAGCAGTTCTTC. Translating it yields CAWSVGGSYNEQFF.

This chain joins TRBV7-3 and TRBJ2-2, with 10 bases identical to TRBD2. J lost 4 bases, V lost 5 bases, and 7 bases had no gene match. Germline CDR1 is SGHTA and CDR2 is FQGTGA. The CDR3 spans 16 residues. For the CDR3, the DNA is TGTGCCAGCAGCCCGGCTAGCGGGAGTAGCACCGGGGAGCTGTTTTTT. Translated: CASSPASGSSTGELFF.

In this sample, this clonotype turned up many times. This chain links TRBV28 with TRBJ2-1; TRBD2 aligns across 8 bases. CDR1 is MDHEN and CDR2 is SYDVKM in the germline V gene. The CDR3 contains 17 residues. Trimming removed 6 bases from V and 4 bases from J; junction bases left unmatched: 14. The CDR3 sequence: CASRKINGGVDYNEQFF. DNA for the CDR3: TGTGCCAGCAGGAAAATCAACGGGGGGGTCGATTACAATGAGCAGTTCTTC.

This clonotype was counted ten times or more. The chain joins TRBV11-2 to TRBJ1-6; 7 bases line up with TRBD1. With V trimmed by 1 base and J by 8 bases, 8 bases remained unmatched. The CDR3 consists of 16 residues. Germline values: CDR1 SGHAT, CDR2 FQNNGV. CDR3 residues: CASSLAGQENDSPLHF. In DNA form, the CDR3 reads TGTGCCAGCAGCTTAGCCGGACAGGAGAATGATTCACCCCTCCACTTT. The complete variable domain, with remaining parts taken from reference TRBV11-2 and TRBJ1-6, reads EAGVAQSPRYKIIEKRQSVAFWCNPISGHATLYWYQQILGQGPKLLIQFQNNGVVDDSQLPKDRFSAERLKGVDSTLKIQPAKLEDSAVYLCASSLAGQENDSPLHFGNGTRLTVT.

The genes are TRBV12-3 or TRBV12-4 and TRBJ1-5, with 8 bases aligning to TRBD1. CDR3 length: 15 amino acids. V shed 1 base, J shed 5 bases, and the junction held 4 bases outside the gene matches. CDR3 residues: CASSLVGTGYQPQHF. CDR3 DNA sequence: TGTGCCAGCAGTTTAGTTGGGACAGGATATCAGCCCCAGCATTTT.

This clonotype was detected ten times or more. This sequence joins TRBV28 and TRBJ1-5; weak D call: TRBD1 (6 bases). V was shortened by 4 bases and J by 2 bases, with 12 bases between the two germline ends. The V gene's germline CDR1 is MDHEN and CDR2 SYDVKM. The CDR3 is 15 amino acids. CDR3 residues: CASSSRTGRNQPQHF. The DNA for the CDR3 is TGTGCCAGCAGTTCCCGCACAGGGCGCAATCAGCCCCAGCATTTT. Complete variable domain (other parts from reference TRBV28 and TRBJ1-5): DVKVTQSSRYLVKRTGEKVFLECVQDMDHENMFWYRQDPGLGLRLIYFSYDVKMKEKGDIPEGYSVSREKKERFSLILESASTNQTSMYLCASSSRTGRNQPQHFGDGTRLSIL.

Ten or more counts support this clonotype. This rearrangement joins TRBV25-1 to TRBJ2-7, with D perhaps matching TRBD1 or TRBD2 (6 bases each). The CDR3 contains 14 residues. Germline lookup yields CDR1 MGHDK and CDR2 SYGVNS. The V and J ends lost 4 bases and 7 bases respectively, with 17 bases between them. CDR3 DNA sequence: TGTGCCAGCAGTGGACTATGGGGGGCAGGGGAGCAGTACTTC. This encodes CASSGLWGAGEQYF.

The chain joins TRBV28 to TRBJ2-2; D unresolved. Germline V gene sequence: CDR1 MDHEN, CDR2 SYDVKM. With 7 bases removed from V and 0 bases from J, the gap between germline ends came to 9 bases. This CDR3 is built from 14 residues. The CDR3 reads CASTRTSNTGELFF. The CDR3 DNA reads as TGTGCCAGCACCCGGACGTCGAACACCGGGGAGCTGTTTTTT.

This clonotype showed up many times. This chain uses TRBV28 with TRBJ2-1; 11 bases line up with TRBD1. The CDR3 is made up of 16 amino acids. The ends lost 5 bases at V and 7 bases at J; junction bases unmatched: 10. Germline V gene sequence: CDR1 MDHEN, CDR2 SYDVKM. The CDR3 loop reads CASSRGQGASGNEQFF. The DNA of the CDR3 is TGTGCCAGCAGTAGAGGACAGGGGGCAAGTGGGAATGAGCAGTTCTTC.

This chain uses TRBV28 with TRBJ2-1; D not certain. This CDR3 is 14 amino acids long. The V gene lost 7 bases and the J gene lost 5 bases, with 15 bases spanning the gap. CDR1 is MDHEN, CDR2 SYDVKM, per germline. The CDR3 DNA is TGTGCCAGCATAAGTAGAAACTTGGACAATGAGCAGTTCTTC. Residues: CASISRNLDNEQFF.

The chain employs TRBV4-3 and TRBJ1-6; TRBD1 agrees at 8 bases. This CDR3 contains 16 residues. Germline V lookup: CDR1 LGHNA, CDR2 YSLEER. Losses at the gene ends were 0 bases for V and 10 bases for J; bases not matched to a gene: 8. In DNA, the CDR3 is TGCGCCAGCAGCCAAGATGGGACAGGAAATCGATCACCCCTCCACTTT. Protein sequence: CASSQDGTGNRSPLHF.

This clonotype was found many times. This CDR3 reads CATGRALGADTQYF. CDR3 in DNA: TGTGCCACCGGTAGGGCGTTAGGCGCAGATACGCAGTATTTT. This chain links TRBV2 with TRBJ2-3, with D unclear. Per germline, CDR1 SNHLY and CDR2 FYNNEI. The CDR3 spans 14 residues. V dropped 10 bases and J dropped 4 bases, with 18 bases sitting between them.

With regard to this clonotype: This may stem from a read error, because a much larger clone lies one nucleotide away. In nucleotides, the CDR3 is TGTGCCATCAGTGAGTCGAAAACTCCCAATGAGCAGTTCTTC. Its protein is CAISESKTPNEQFF. The chain recombines TRBV10-3 with TRBJ2-1; D remains ambiguous. Looked up from germline, CDR1 is ENHRY and CDR2 is SYGVKD. Trimming took 0 bases from V and 6 from J, leaving 9 bases between them. The CDR3 is 14 residues long.

In this sample, this clonotype turned up a few times. The genes are TRBV20-1 and TRBJ2-4, with a weak D call TRBD2 (6 bases). The length of the CDR3 is 15 residues. Germline CDR1 and CDR2: DFQATT and SNEGSKA (reference sequence). The ends were cut back, 1 base at V and 1 base at J, with 11 bases in the middle. The CDR3 protein is CSARGAEGAKNIQYF. The CDR3, as DNA: TGCAGTGCTAGAGGGGCGGAGGGGGCCAAAAACATTCAGTACTTC.

This clonotype occurred many times. The V call is TRBV24-1, the J call TRBJ2-2, with 8 bases aligning to TRBD1. The germline gives CDR1 KGHDR, CDR2 SFDVKD. This CDR3 is built from 14 residues. V lost 6 bases, J lost 7 bases, and 6 bases stayed unmatched. The CDR3 is CATSRGQGYGELFF. As DNA, the CDR3 is TGTGCCACCAGTCGTGGACAGGGTTACGGGGAGCTGTTTTTT.

This clonotype has a count of ten or more. V and J are TRBV7-9 and TRBJ2-7, with 8 nucleotides matching TRBD1. After removal of 4 bases from V and 0 bases from J, the junction contained 2 bases not matched to a gene. In germline, CDR1 is SEHNR, CDR2 FQNEAQ (reference sequence). The CDR3 has 14 amino acids. As DNA, the CDR3 is TGTGCCAGCAGCTCCGGACAGGGCTCCTACGAGCAGTACTTC. It is translated as CASSSGQGSYEQYF.

This chain links TRBV6-1 with TRBJ2-3; maybe TRBD2 (5 bases). The CDR3 runs to 12 residues. V lost 11 bases and J lost 5, with 14 bases in between. Germline V lookup: CDR1 MNHNS, CDR2 SASEGT. In DNA form, the CDR3 reads TGTGCCGCCACCGACGAGGGAGATACGCAGTATTTT. Protein: CAATDEGDTQYF.

CDR3 DNA: TGCAGTGCTAGAGATGATAATTGGGTGGGGCAGTACTTC. This translates into CSARDDNWVGQYF. The chain links TRBV20-1 to TRBJ2-7, with no clear D. Germline values: CDR1 DFQATT, CDR2 SNEGSKA (reference sequence). Trimming cost V 0 bases and J 9 bases, with 15 bases left between them. This CDR3 is 13 amino acids long.

V and J are TRBV15 and TRBJ1-5; 7 positions agree with TRBD1. V lost 0 bases, J lost 5 bases, and 7 bases stayed unmatched. CDR3 length: 16 residues. The germline V gene has CDR1 LNHNV and CDR2 YYDKDF (reference sequence). The CDR3 DNA reads TGTGCCACCAGCAGAGATGGACAGGCCGGCCATCAGCCCCAGCATTTT. Translating it yields CATSRDGQAGHQPQHF.

A single count supports this clonotype. A much larger clone differs from this one at a single base, so this may be a read error. The chain uses TRBV11-2 and TRBJ2-1, with 13 bases aligning to TRBD2. CDR3 length: 18 residues. Germline V lookup: CDR1 SGHAT, CDR2 FQNNGV. CDR3 sequence: CASSSGPGLAGFYNEQLF. The CDR3 coding sequence is TGTGCCAGCAGCTCGGGACCGGGACTAGCGGGATTCTACAATGAGCAGCTCTTC.